The clone carrying this TCR beta chain showed up just a few times. The antigen remains undetermined. This entry comes from a study of blood T cells in healthy people across ages. Study-level findings and limits: With unsorted PBMCs, a conclusive comparison of naive versus antigen-experienced cells was not possible. Versus aged donors, long-lived donors had higher diversity and more naive CD4+ cells.

Primers used in a second PCR of roughly 6 to 11 cycles were a sample-barcoded 5' primer and a J-beta primer mix. Every individual sample yielded 2.5 million or more paired-end reads (each containing CDR3). MiXCR, run by TCRdb on the 5' RACE reads, gives a single entry per CDR3 protein. The sample has about 780,000 distinct CDR3 sequences, 25% to 30% seen once. The CDR3 is made up of 16 amino acids. V shed 5 bases, J shed 4 bases, and the junction held 11 bases outside the gene matches. Germline V CDR1 and CDR2: SSHAT, FNYEAQ (reference sequence). These data were also reused for a study on T cells of mothers and their children. That work contributes: The second PCR's M1S primer added sample barcodes and 2-4 random nucleotides.

The genes are TRBV7-7 and TRBJ2-5; TRBD1 matches 9 bases. Sequencing used blood. This clonotype was sampled from a boy between 10 and 17 years old in good health. CDR3 protein: CASSPHPGTGSETQYF. The DNA for the CDR3 is TGTGCCAGCAGCCCGCACCCCGGGACAGGGTCAGAGACCCAGTACTTC.